A selection of T cell receptor beta chains follows, all from one sample in a study of patients and donors after allogeneic stem cell transplantation. TCRdb processed the RT-PCR reads anew with MiXCR; each CDR3 protein has one entry. The sample records some 6,800 distinct CDR3 sequences, roughly an eighth being singletons. Sequencing was done on a sample of blood, either unsorted or a sorted T cell fraction (not recorded which). These receptors were collected from a human donor who was either an allogeneic HSCT recipient or a stem cell or donor lymphocyte infusion donor (not recorded which). It is not recorded whose cells these are; they may come from a transplant donor. CDR3s include the opening cysteine and the closing phenylalanine or tryptophan. The D gene is left open where the match is weak. Clone size appears in some rows only: once, few, many, or a class for an expanded clone.

d_call	v_call	clone_size	j_call	cdr3_nt	cdr3_aa
NA	TRBV7-9	NA	TRBJ2-1	TGTGCCAGCAGCTTGGCGGGGTACTCCTACAATGAGCAGTTCTTC	CASSLAGYSYNEQFF
NA	TRBV13	many	TRBJ2-5	TGTGCCAGCAGCTTAGGAGGGGGGGCATTCCAAGAGACCCAGTACTTC	CASSLGGGAFQETQYF
NA	TRBV2	many	TRBJ2-5	TGTGCCAGCAGTGGCAGTGGGACCCAGTACTTC	CASSGSGTQYF
NA	TRBV15	few	TRBJ2-3	TGTGCCACCAGCAGAGGGGGTGGCAGGGCCACAGATACGCAGTATTTT	CATSRGGGRATDTQYF
NA	TRBV6-5	many	TRBJ2-3	TGTGCCAGCAGCCGTGGGACAGATACGCAGTATTTT	CASSRGTDTQYF
TRBD1	TRBV11-3	NA	TRBJ1-1	TGTGCCAGCAGCTACGGACAGGGGGCGAGGACTGAAGCTTTCTTT	CASSYGQGARTEAFF
TRBD1	TRBV7-8	many	TRBJ1-4	TGTGCCAGCAGACCGGACAGGGTTGGGAATGAAAAACTGTTTTTT	CASRPDRVGNEKLFF
NA	TRBV7-7	many	TRBJ2-7	TGTGCCAGCAGCTTAAACCGCAACTCCTACGAGCAGTACTTC	CASSLNRNSYEQYF
NA	TRBV7-9	NA	TRBJ1-1	TGTGCCAGCAGCGAAGGACGGGGGAACACTGAAGCTTTCTTT	CASSEGRGNTEAFF
NA	TRBV24-1	NA	TRBJ2-5	TGTGCCACCAGGACAGTGGGTACGGGGGAGACCCAGTACTTC	CATRTVGTGETQYF
NA	TRBV6-2/TRBV6-3	few	TRBJ1-1	TGTGCCAGCAGTTACGGTGGTTCCACTGAAGCTTTCTTT	CASSYGGSTEAFF
NA	TRBV20-1	medium-sized	TRBJ1-1	TGCAGTGCTAGACGAACACTATTGTTCAACACTGAAGCTTTCTTT	CSARRTLLFNTEAFF
TRBD2	TRBV5-8	medium-sized	TRBJ2-3	TGTGCCAGCAGCTCCTCCGGAACTAGCGGTCTTTTCACAGATACGCAGTATTTT	CASSSSGTSGLFTDTQYF